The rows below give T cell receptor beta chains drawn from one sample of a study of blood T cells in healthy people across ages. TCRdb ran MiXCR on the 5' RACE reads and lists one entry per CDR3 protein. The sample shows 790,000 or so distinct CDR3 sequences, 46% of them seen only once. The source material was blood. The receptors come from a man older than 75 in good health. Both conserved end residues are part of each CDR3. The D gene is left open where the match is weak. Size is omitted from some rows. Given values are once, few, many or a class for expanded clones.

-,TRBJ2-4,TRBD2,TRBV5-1,TGCGCCAGCAGCTTGCTACCCGGGGGGGCGTCCTACAATGAGCAGTACTTC,CASSLLPGGASYNEQYF
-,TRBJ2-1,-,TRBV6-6,TGTGCCAGCAGTTACTCGTATGAGCAGTTCTTC,CASSYSYEQFF
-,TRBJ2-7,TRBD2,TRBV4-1,TGCGCCAGCAGCCAAGATTTTACTAGCGGGACGCTCTACGAGCAGTACTTC,CASSQDFTSGTLYEQYF
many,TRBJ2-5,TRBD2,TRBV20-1,TGCAGTGCCCCAACGACTAGCGGGGGATTTGAGACCCAGTACTTC,CSAPTTSGGFETQYF
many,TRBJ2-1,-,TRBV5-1,TGCGCCAGCAGCTTGGAACCGGGGGCATTCTACAATGAGCAGTTCTTC,CASSLEPGAFYNEQFF
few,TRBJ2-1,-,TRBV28,TGTGCCAGCAGTCTCCCACAGACAGTTAGGAATGGGCAGTTCTTC,CASSLPQTVRNGQFF
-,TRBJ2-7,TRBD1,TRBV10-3,TGTGCCGCTTCGGGACAGAGCTACGAGCAGTACTTC,CAASGQSYEQYF
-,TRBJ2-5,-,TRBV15,TGTGCCACCAGCAGAGATAATGAAGAGACCCAGTACTTC,CATSRDNEETQYF
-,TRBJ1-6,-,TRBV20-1,TGCAGTGCCAGGGAGGGGTGGACAGCGGATGGCTCACCCCTCCACTTT,CSAREGWTADGSPLHF
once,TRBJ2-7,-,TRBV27,TGTGCCAGCAGTAAGGCCTTAGACGGGGGATCCGATTACGAGCAGTACTTC,CASSKALDGGSDYEQYF
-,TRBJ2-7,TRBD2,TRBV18,TGTGCCAGCTCACCAACAGGACTAGCGGGAATCTACGTGCAGTACTTC,CASSPTGLAGIYVQYF
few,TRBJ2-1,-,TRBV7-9,TGTGCCAGCAGCATCGCTACACGACAGGATGAGCAGTTCTTC,CASSIATRQDEQFF
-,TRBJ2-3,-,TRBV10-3,TGTGCCATCAGTGGTAGCGCGGGGACCGATACGCAGTATTTT,CAISGSAGTDTQYF
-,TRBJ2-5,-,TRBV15,TGTGCCACCGAGCGGGCGTACCAAGAGACCCAGTACTTC,CATERAYQETQYF
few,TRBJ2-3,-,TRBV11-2,TGTGCCAGCAGCTTAGGTGGCGATCGAGGTGGTACGCAGTATTTT,CASSLGGDRGGTQYF
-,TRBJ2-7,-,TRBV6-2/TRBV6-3,TGTGCCAGCAGTGACGTTGGAGATCGTTCGGGCTACGAGCAGTACTTC,CASSDVGDRSGYEQYF
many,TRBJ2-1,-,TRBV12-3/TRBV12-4,TGTGCCAGCAGCTTAGGGACGGGAAGCTCCTACAATGAGCAGTTCTTC,CASSLGTGSSYNEQFF
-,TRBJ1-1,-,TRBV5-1,TGCGCCAGCAGCTTGGAGGGACACTTGAACACTGAAGCTTTCTTT,CASSLEGHLNTEAFF
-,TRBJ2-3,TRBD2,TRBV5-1,TGCGCCAGCAGCCTGACCCGGACTAGCACAGATATGCAGTATTTT,CASSLTRTSTDMQYF
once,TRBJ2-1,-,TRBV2,TGTGCCGGCACTGAAATCAATGAGCAGTTCTTC,CAGTEINEQFF
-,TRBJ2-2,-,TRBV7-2,TGTGCCAGCAGCCACCGGGACGTTCCTAACACCGGGGAGCTGTTTTTT,CASSHRDVPNTGELFF
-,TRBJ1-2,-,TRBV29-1,TGCAGCGACAGTTTCGGCTACGGCTACACCTTC,CSDSFGYGYTF
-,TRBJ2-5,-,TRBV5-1,TGCGCCAGCAGCTTGGAGGGCAGGGGGGAGTTAGGTGAGCAGTACTTC,CASSLEGRGELGEQYF
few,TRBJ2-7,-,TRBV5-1,TGCGCCAGCAGCTTGGTGGAGGCGCCCTACGAGCAGTACTTC,CASSLVEAPYEQYF
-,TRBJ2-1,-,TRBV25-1,TGTGCCAGCAGTGAATATGGCGGGGGCGCCTACAATGAGCAGTTCTTC,CASSEYGGGAYNEQFF
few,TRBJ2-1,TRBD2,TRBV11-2,TGTGCCAGCAGGGTTCATAGCGGGACCCTAAGTGAGCAGTTCTTC,CASRVHSGTLSEQFF
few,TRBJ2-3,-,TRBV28,TGTGCCAGCACCCGACAGGGCACAGATACGCAGTATTTT,CASTRQGTDTQYF
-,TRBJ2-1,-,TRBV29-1,TGCAGCGTCGGAGGGATTTCCTACAATGAGCAGTTCTTC,CSVGGISYNEQFF
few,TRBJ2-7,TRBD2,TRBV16,TGTGCCAGCAGCCACCCCGGGCTAGCGGGTTCCTCCTACGAGCAGTACTTC,CASSHPGLAGSSYEQYF
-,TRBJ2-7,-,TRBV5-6,TGTGCCAGCAGGGTGGGACCCGAGCCCTACGAGCAGTACTTC,CASRVGPEPYEQYF
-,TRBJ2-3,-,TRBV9,TGTGCCAGCAGCGTAGGAAAGTTAGGCTCTGTTACAGATACGCAGTATTTT,CASSVGKLGSVTDTQYF
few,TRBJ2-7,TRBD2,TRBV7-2,TGTGCCAGCAGCTCTGTACTAGCGGTAGGCACCTACGAGCAGTACTTC,CASSSVLAVGTYEQYF
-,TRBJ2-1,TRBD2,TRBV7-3,TGTGCCAGCAGCACCGTACTAGCGGGAGGGCCGGATGAGCAGTTCTTC,CASSTVLAGGPDEQFF
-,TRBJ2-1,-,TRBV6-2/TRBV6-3,TGTGCCAGCAGTTACGCGGCGGGATTGAATGAGCAGTTCTTC,CASSYAAGLNEQFF
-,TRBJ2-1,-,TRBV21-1,TGTGCCAGCAGCGAAAAACCCAAAACAGGGGGAAATGAGCAGTTCTTC,CASSEKPKTGGNEQFF
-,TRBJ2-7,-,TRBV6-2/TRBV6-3,TGTGCCAGCGGGCAGGGGTTCAACGAGCAGTACTTC,CASGQGFNEQYF
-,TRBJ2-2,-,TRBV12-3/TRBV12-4,TGTGCCAGCAGGCCGACAGCGAGGGGCACCGGGGAGCTGTTTTTT,CASRPTARGTGELFF
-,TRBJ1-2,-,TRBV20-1,TGCAGTGCTCGAAAAGGGCCCCAGAACTATGGCTACACCTTC,CSARKGPQNYGYTF
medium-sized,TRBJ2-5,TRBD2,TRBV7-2,TGTGCCAGCAGCTTAGGCGGCGGGAGGAGCGAGACCCAGTACTTC,CASSLGGGRSETQYF
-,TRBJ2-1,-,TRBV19,TGTGCCAGTAGTATTAGAATCTGGGAGTCGACGAATCCGAGCTCCTGCAATGAGCAGTTCTTC,CASSIRIWESTNPSSCNEQFF
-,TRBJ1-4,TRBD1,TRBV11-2,TGTGCCAGCAGCGGGGGGACAGGGCGAAATGAAAAACTGTTTTTT,CASSGGTGRNEKLFF
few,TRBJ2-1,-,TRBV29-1,TGCAGCGGTGATCAGGCCTCCTACAATGAGCAGTTCTTC,CSGDQASYNEQFF